The entry below describes one T cell receptor beta chain. The target antigen is unknown. From unsorted bulk tissue weighing 20-30 mg, DNA and RNA were co-extracted. This entry belongs to a study of tumor-infiltrating lymphocytes in primary liver carcinoma. cDNA specific to TCR beta was made from 450 to 650 ng of total RNA, with a constant-region primer employed for priming. Investigators got TCR beta libraries out of three nested multiplex PCR rounds, done with slightly modified ARM-PCR. TRBV1-TRBV30 forward and Cbeta reverse primers drove the first two roughly 10-cycle rounds. TCRdb reprocessed the multiplex PCR reads via MiXCR and lists one record per CDR3 protein. This sample yields about 54,000 distinct CDR3 sequences, of which about 80% are seen a single time; around 23% belongs to the top ten. The V end was cut by 6 bases, the J end by 1 base, with 9 bases between. This CDR3 spans 13 amino acids. Germline CDR1 is LNHDA and CDR2 is SQIVND (reference sequence).

Study-wide points: Pairs of tumor regions overlapped more than tumor-adjacent and tumor-blood pairs did.

The receptor was isolated from a man in his forties with primary liver carcinoma and hepatitis B virus infection. The sample consisted of liver tumor tissue from sampling region 2. Subset here: tumor region T2, inferior pole. The chain links TRBV19 to TRBJ1-1; weak D call: TRBD1 (5 bases). The CDR3 nucleotides are TGTGCCAGTAGGAACAGGAAGAACACTGAAGCTTTCTTT. It specifies CASRNRKNTEAFF.